This T cell receptor beta chain was identified during a study of cytomegalovirus exposure and HLA in healthy donors. The study, taken as a whole, reports: Reportedly, HLA-A and HLA-B alleles of most subjects were accurately predicted from TCR beta. Being productive about 87% or about 30% of the time was typical of most TCR beta V segments in an earlier analysis. Rare TCR sequences dominated, though some public TCRs recurred in many donors.

Though nominally healthy at sampling, donors likely had unrecorded immune exposures. Note on this clone: The antigen is not known.

13 Jbeta primers and 60 Vbeta primers were used for the PCR. The protocol was immunoSEQ multiplex PCR, while the TCRdb copy is restricted to in-frame clones and leaves out a portion. The listing records just over 80,000 clones. The sequence derives from a woman aged 25 to 45 in good health and CMV-seronegative. The sequencing sample was made of PBMCs.

CDR3 sequence reads: CAWSFPGTGGQPQHF. The CDR3 bases are TGTGCCTGGAGCTTCCCGGGGACAGGGGGTCAGCCCCAGCATTTT. This chain joins TRBV30 and TRBJ1-5, with 11 bases matching TRBD1. The V and J ends lost 3 bases and 6 bases, in that order; junction bases with no gene match: 7. The CDR3 runs to 15 residues. Germline V gene sequence: CDR1 GTSNPN, CDR2 SVGIG (reference sequence). Based on the CDR3 plus reference TRBV30 and TRBJ1-5, the full variable domain is SQTIHQWPATLVQPVGSPLSLECTVEGTSNPNLYWYRQAAGRGLQLLFYSVGIGQISSEVPQNLSASRPQDRQFILSSKKLLLSDSGFYLCAWSFPGTGGQPQHFGDGTRLSIL.